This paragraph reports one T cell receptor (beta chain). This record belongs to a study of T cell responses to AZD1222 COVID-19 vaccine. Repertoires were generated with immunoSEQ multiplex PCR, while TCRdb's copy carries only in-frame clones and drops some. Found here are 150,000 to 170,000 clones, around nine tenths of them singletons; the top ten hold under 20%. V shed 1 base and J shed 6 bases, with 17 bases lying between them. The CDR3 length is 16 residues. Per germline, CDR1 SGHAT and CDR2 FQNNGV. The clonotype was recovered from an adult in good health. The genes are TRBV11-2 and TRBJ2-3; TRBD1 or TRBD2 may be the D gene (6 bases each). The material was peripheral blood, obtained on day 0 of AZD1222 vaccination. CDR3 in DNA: TGTGCCAGCAGCTTAGTCCTTACGGGGGCTGGGGATACGCAGTATTTT. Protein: CASSLVLTGAGDTQYF. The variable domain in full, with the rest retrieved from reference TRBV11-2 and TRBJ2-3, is EAGVAQSPRYKIIEKRQSVAFWCNPISGHATLYWYQQILGQGPKLLIQFQNNGVVDDSQLPKDRFSAERLKGVDSTLKIQPAKLEDSAVYLCASSLVLTGAGDTQYFGPGTRLTVL.